This passage covers 32 T cell receptor beta chains from one sample sequenced in a study of vaccination effects on CD4 cells after COVID-19. Assay used: immunoSEQ multiplex PCR; TCRdb lists only in-frame clones, some missing. Here the sample spans 43,000 or so clones, roughly 70% being singletons. The antigens for these receptors are not known. A roughly 10-day culture period preceded the isolation of CD4+ T cells. Each participant was administered two doses of either the BNT162b2 or the mRNA-1273 vaccine. The sequenced sample was CD4+ T cells from PBMCs cultured without peptide, obtained after COVID-19 vaccination. The source of these receptors is a human donor who received a COVID-19 vaccine.

The chain has TRBV27 and TRBJ1-6, with a weak D call TRBD1 (6 bases). The CDR3 consists of 17 residues. V lost 5 bases and J 3 bases, leaving 17 bases between the germline ends. Germline assignment: CDR1 MNHEY and CDR2 SMNVEV (reference sequence). The CDR3 is CASSKTSDSLYNSPLHF. In nucleotides, the CDR3 is TGTGCCAGCAGTAAAACGTCGGACAGTCTCTATAATTCACCCCTCCACTTT.

The chain carries TRBV7-6 and TRBJ2-3, with D tentatively TRBD2 (6 bases). V shed 0 bases and J shed 4 bases, with 11 bases lying between them. The CDR3 has 15 residues. CDR1 SGHVS and CDR2 FNYEAQ come from the germline V gene. CDR3: CASSLALASADTQYF. As DNA, the CDR3 is TGTGCCAGCAGCTTAGCCCTAGCGTCGGCAGATACGCAGTATTTT.

This clone appeared a single time. This chain links TRBV5-1 with TRBJ1-1; TRBD1 aligns across 7 bases. CDR1 SGHRS and CDR2 YFSETQ come from the germline V gene. J lost 0 bases, V lost 3 bases, and 8 bases had no gene match. The CDR3 is made up of 16 amino acids. CDR3 region: CASSSNPGTVNTEAFF. The CDR3 DNA sequence: TGCGCCAGCAGCTCCAATCCCGGGACAGTGAACACTGAAGCTTTCTTT.

CDR3: CASSWVDINSPLHF. The CDR3, as DNA: TGTGCCAGCAGCTGGGTGGACATAAATTCACCCCTCCACTTT. This chain connects TRBV5-5 to TRBJ1-6, with D tentatively TRBD1 (5 bases). CDR3 length: 14 residues. CDR1 is SGHKS and CDR2 is YYEKEE in the germline V gene (reference sequence). The V end was cut by 3 bases, the J end by 7 bases, with 11 bases between.

In regard to this clone: Other DNA sequences of this sample code for an identical CDR3. This rearrangement joins TRBV6-5 to TRBJ1-3; D is undetermined. The CDR3 has 16 residues. Trimming left V 0 bases short and J 3 bases short, with 12 bases between. Germline V gives CDR1 MNHEY, CDR2 SVGAGI. CDR3 region: CASSYSRGRGGNTIYF. Written as DNA, the CDR3 is TGTGCCAGCAGTTACTCGAGAGGGAGAGGTGGAAACACCATATATTTT.

This clone was counted between two and nine times. This chain links TRBV19 with TRBJ2-2, with D perhaps matching TRBD1 (5 bases). CDR3 length equals 20 residues. The V gene lost 3 bases and the J gene lost 1 base, with 24 bases spanning the gap. Germline V CDR1 and CDR2: LNHDA, SQIVND (reference sequence). CDR3 DNA: TGTGCCAGTAGTATTTCCCAGGGTTGGGATGGGCGTAAGAACACCGGGGAGCTGTTTTTT. Its translation is CASSISQGWDGRKNTGELFF.

The chain joins TRBV3-1 (or the pseudogene TRBV3-2) to TRBJ2-1, with D tentatively TRBD1 or TRBD2 (5 bases each). Trimming removed 0 bases from V and 14 bases from J, with 17 bases in between. Per the germline V gene, CDR1 is LGHDT and CDR2 is YNNKEL (reference sequence). The CDR3 runs to 14 residues. The CDR3 DNA is TGTGCCAGCAGCCAAGAATCGCGTGGGACCGGAAAGTTCTTC. Translated, it gives CASSQESRGTGKFF.

The chain has TRBV10-1 and TRBJ2-3, with D possibly TRBD2 on 5 matching bases. The V gene lost 0 bases and the J gene lost 1 base, with 11 bases spanning the gap. Germline V gives CDR1 WNHNN, CDR2 SYGVQD (reference sequence). The CDR3 runs 16 residues. The CDR3 DNA reads as TGCGCCAGCAGTGAGTCTGGAGGACCTGGCACAGATACGCAGTATTTT. Protein sequence: CASSESGGPGTDTQYF.

This clone was counted between two and nine times. J is TRBJ2-1 and V is TRBV7-9, with D maybe TRBD1 (6 bases). V shed 4 bases and J shed 14 bases, with 15 bases lying between them. CDR1 and CDR2 from the germline V gene are SEHNR and FQNEAQ (reference sequence). The CDR3 loop spans 12 amino acids. The CDR3 DNA reads as TGTGCCAGCAGCTACGGACAGCGGCGGGAGTTCTTC. Encoded protein: CASSYGQRREFF. Using reference TRBV7-9 and TRBJ2-1 for the parts outside the CDR3, the full variable domain is DTGVSQNPRHKITKRGQNVTFRCDPISEHNRLYWYRQTLGQGPEFLTYFQNEAQLEKSRLLSDRFSAERPKGSFSTLEIQRTEQGDSAMYLCASSYGQRREFFGPGTRLTVL.

This clone was counted between two and nine times. V gene TRBV15 combines with J gene TRBJ2-2, with D unresolved. With 1 base removed from V and 7 bases from J, the gap between germline ends came to 19 bases. CDR3 length: 17 amino acids. Germline CDR1 reads LNHNV; CDR2 reads YYDKDF (reference sequence). The CDR3 sequence is CATSRGFGWSGGGELFF. CDR3 nucleotide sequence: TGTGCCACCAGCAGAGGGTTTGGATGGAGTGGTGGCGGGGAGCTGTTTTTT. Full variable domain (rest looked up from reference TRBV15 and TRBJ2-2): DAMVIQNPRYQVTQFGKPVTLSCSQTLNHNVMYWYQQKSSQAPKLLFHYYDKDFNNEADTPDNFQSRRPNTSFCFLDIRSPGLGDTAMYLCATSRGFGWSGGGELFFGEGSRLTVL.

The CDR3, as DNA: TGTGCCAGCAGCCAAGCCGGGCTAGCCAAAAACATTCAGTACTTC. Its protein is CASSQAGLAKNIQYF. The chain is built from TRBV11-2 and TRBJ2-4; no reliable D call. Germline V gene lookup returns CDR1 SGHAT and CDR2 FQNNGV. V shed 5 bases and J shed 0 bases, with 11 bases lying between them. The CDR3 has 15 amino acids.

J is TRBJ1-5 and V is TRBV2; 7 nucleotides match TRBD1. Germline V gene sequence: CDR1 SNHLY, CDR2 FYNNEI. The CDR3 is made up of 16 amino acids. The ends lost 4 bases at V and 1 base at J; junction bases unmatched: 7. The CDR3, as DNA: TGTGCCAGCAGTGTCAGACAGGGCGGAAGCAATCAGCCCCAGCATTTT. Residues: CASSVRQGGSNQPQHF.

The chain joins TRBV5-1 to TRBJ2-1; 9 bases align to TRBD1. Germline V gene data show CDR1 as SGHRS and CDR2 as YFSETQ. The CDR3 is 16 residues long. V trimming: 7 bases; J trimming: 6 bases; junction bases outside the gene matches: 14. The CDR3: CASYPTPGQGLNEQFF. CDR3 sequence (DNA): TGCGCCAGCTACCCCACCCCGGGACAGGGTCTCAATGAGCAGTTCTTC.

The CDR3 is CASSFRGGETQYF. The DNA of the CDR3 is TGTGCCAGCAGTTTTAGAGGGGGGGAGACCCAGTACTTC. J is TRBJ2-5 and V is TRBV5-4; D is possibly TRBD1 or TRBD2 (6 bases each). The CDR3 is 13 amino acids. Germline lookup yields CDR1 SGHNT and CDR2 YYREEE (reference sequence). V gave up 5 bases and J gave up 5 bases, with 13 bases separating them.

J is TRBJ1-5 and V is TRBV3-1 (or the pseudogene TRBV3-2), with TRBD1 as a possible D gene (6 bases). Germline-derived CDR1 and CDR2 are LGHDT and YNNKEL (reference sequence). Trimming removed 3 bases from V and 5 bases from J, with 11 bases in between. The CDR3 has 14 amino acids. CDR3 nucleotide sequence: TGTGCCAGCAGCCACCCAGGGGACGATCAGCCCCAGCATTTT. Protein sequence: CASSHPGDDQPQHF.

The chain has TRBV10-1 and TRBJ1-1; unclear D gene. This CDR3 region has 13 residues. CDR1 WNHNN and CDR2 SYGVQD come from the germline V gene (reference sequence). V gave up 7 bases and J gave up 3 bases, with 12 bases separating them. DNA for the CDR3: TGCGCCAGCACGCGGGCCGGGGACACTGAAGCTTTCTTT. Its protein is CASTRAGDTEAFF.

This clone has a handful of counts. The gene calls are TRBV5-8 and TRBJ1-1, with D unresolved. The CDR3 loop spans 15 amino acids. CDR1 and CDR2 (germline): SGHTS, YDEGEE. Trimming shortened V by 0 bases and J by 1 base, and 10 bases separated the two germline ends. In nucleotides, the CDR3 is TGTGCCAGCAGCTTGGCCGTAACAGCGAACACTGAAGCTTTCTTT. Its translation is CASSLAVTANTEAFF.

Only a few counts were recorded for this clone. The chain links TRBV7-8 to TRBJ1-1; tentative D call: TRBD1 (5 bases). The germline CDR1 and CDR2 sequences are SGHVS and FQNEAQ. Deletions cut 5 bases from V and 4 bases from J, with 17 bases between. This CDR3 has 15 residues. DNA of the CDR3: TGTGCCAGCAGCCCTCCTGCCGGGACCCTCACTGAAGCTTTCTTT. This sequence encodes CASSPPAGTLTEAFF.

This chain uses TRBV18 with TRBJ1-1; no firm D call. This CDR3 is built from 15 residues. V lost 1 base and J lost 3, with 12 bases in between. From germline, CDR1 is KGHSH and CDR2 LQKENI. CDR3 loop: CASSPQNSGDTEAFF. The CDR3 DNA sequence: TGTGCCAGCTCACCACAAAACAGTGGGGACACTGAAGCTTTCTTT.

The chain recombines TRBV19 with TRBJ1-2, with 8 bases aligning to TRBD1. V shed 5 bases, J shed 4 bases, and the junction held 6 bases outside the gene matches. Germline V gene data show CDR1 as LNHDA and CDR2 as SQIVND (reference sequence). The CDR3 consists of 14 residues. CDR3 nucleotide sequence: TGTGCCAGTAGTGTGACAGGGGTACTCTATGGCTACACCTTC. Translated, it gives CASSVTGVLYGYTF. The full variable domain, completed using reference TRBV19 and TRBJ1-2, is DGGITQSPKYLFRKEGQNVTLSCEQNLNHDAMYWYRQDPGQGLRLIYYSQIVNDFQKGDIAEGYSVSREKKESFPLTVTSAQKNPTAFYLCASSVTGVLYGYTFGSGTRLTVV.

This clone was seen once. J is TRBJ2-3 and V is TRBV7-8, with 11 bases matching TRBD2. The ends lost 0 bases at V and 6 bases at J; junction bases unmatched: 5. The CDR3 spans 16 residues. Per germline, CDR1 SGHVS and CDR2 FQNEAQ. The CDR3 nucleotides are TGTGCCAGCAGCTTAGCTAGCGGGGGGGCGCGGGATACGCAGTATTTT. Protein sequence: CASSLASGGARDTQYF.

The chain uses TRBV13 and TRBJ2-7, with D possibly matching TRBD2 (6 bases). Trimming removed 3 bases at V and 9 bases at J, with 12 bases between. CDR3 size: 12 residues. From germline, CDR1 is PRHDT and CDR2 FYEKMQ (reference sequence). Written as DNA, the CDR3 is TGTGCCAGCAGCTTTTTGACAGCGGGGCAGTACTTC. It translates to CASSFLTAGQYF.

The chain employs TRBV7-8 and TRBJ1-5, with D perhaps TRBD1 (5 bases). The CDR3 is 16 residues long. The V end lost 1 base, the J end lost 3 bases, and 13 bases lay between the germline ends. Germline lookup yields CDR1 SGHVS and CDR2 FQNEAQ. The CDR3: CASSLGRMGHNQPQHF. DNA for the CDR3: TGTGCCAGCAGCTTAGGCCGGATGGGGCACAATCAGCCCCAGCATTTT.

This clone has ten or more counts. The chain joins TRBV6-6 to TRBJ1-5, with D tentatively TRBD1 (5 bases). Germline CDR1 and CDR2: MNHNY and SVGAGI (reference sequence). The length of the CDR3 is 14 residues. Trimming pared 5 bases from V and 3 bases from J, leaving 11 bases between. CDR3 nucleotide sequence: TGTGCCAGCAGTAAACAGGAAATCAATCAGCCCCAGCATTTT. It is translated as CASSKQEINQPQHF.

This rearrangement joins TRBV18 to TRBJ2-4; D ambiguous. CDR3 length: 16 amino acids. The V gene's germline CDR1 is KGHSH and CDR2 LQKENI. V gave up 0 bases and J gave up 7 bases, with 16 bases separating them. CDR3 DNA sequence: TGTGCCAGCTCACCACCGAACGGCCTCAGTGTGAACATTCAGTACTTC. Protein sequence: CASSPPNGLSVNIQYF.

CDR3 nucleotides: TGTGCCAGTAGTAGGCCCCAGGGGGTCGGCAATCAGCCCCAGCATTTT. Translating gives CASSRPQGVGNQPQHF. The chain joins TRBV19 to TRBJ1-5; TRBD1 matches 7 bases. Germline-derived CDR1 and CDR2 are LNHDA and SQIVND (reference sequence). The V gene end was trimmed by 4 bases and the J gene end by 2 bases; junction bases not matched to a gene: 8. This CDR3 region has 16 residues.

The chain joins TRBV12-5 to TRBJ2-2, with D possibly matching TRBD1 (5 bases). CDR1 is LGHNT and CDR2 is FRNRAP in the germline V gene. This CDR3 comprises 16 residues. V lost 2 bases and J lost 0, with 10 bases in between. The CDR3 sequence is CASGLPGATNTGELFF. The CDR3 nucleotides are TGTGCTAGTGGTTTGCCTGGGGCTACGAACACCGGGGAGCTGTTTTTT.

This sequence joins TRBV5-4 and TRBJ2-5; 9 bases map to TRBD2. V shed 2 bases and J 2 bases; nucleotides not matched to a gene: 10. The CDR3 runs to 17 residues. The germline CDR1 and CDR2 sequences are SGHNT and YYREEE (reference sequence). The CDR3 coding sequence is TGTGCCAGCAGCTTACGGGCTCTAGCGGGGCAACAAGAGACCCAGTACTTC. It specifies CASSLRALAGQQETQYF.

CDR3: CASRGHDSSTDTQYF. CDR3 nucleotides: TGTGCCAGCAGGGGTCATGATTCTAGCACAGATACGCAGTATTTT. The chain combines TRBV6-5 with TRBJ2-3, with no clear D. Trimming stripped 6 bases from V and 0 bases from J, with 13 bases between. This CDR3 has 15 amino acids. Germline loops: CDR1 MNHEY, CDR2 SVGAGI.

The CDR3 region has the DNA TGTGCCAGCAGACGACTAGCGGGAAGCTCCTACGAGCAGTACTTC. Residues: CASRRLAGSSYEQYF. The rearrangement uses TRBV2 and TRBJ2-7, with 11 positions matching TRBD2. Unmatched junction bases numbered 4, after V lost 6 bases and J lost 0 bases. Per germline, CDR1 SNHLY and CDR2 FYNNEI. The CDR3 runs 15 residues.

This sequence joins TRBV20-1 and TRBJ2-7, with unresolved D. Germline V gene lookup returns CDR1 DFQATT and CDR2 SNEGSKA (reference sequence). The ends were cut back, 6 bases at V and 3 bases at J, with 6 bases in the middle. The CDR3 has 10 residues. The CDR3 loop is CSAGSYEQYF. The CDR3, as DNA: TGCAGTGCCGGAAGCTACGAGCAGTACTTC.

The CDR3 here is CASSRQGHQPQHF. For the CDR3, the DNA is TGTGCCAGCAGCCGACAGGGGCATCAGCCCCAGCATTTT. This chain joins TRBV3-1 (or the pseudogene TRBV3-2) and TRBJ1-5, with TRBD1 matching 8 bases. The CDR3 totals 13 residues. Germline trimming cut 4 bases from V and 5 bases from J; bases unmatched to any gene: 1. Germline values: CDR1 LGHDT, CDR2 YNNKEL (reference sequence).